One and the same sample provided the 5 T cell receptor beta chains below, sequenced in a study of CD8+CD57+ T cells in acquired aplastic anemia. All sequencing subjects had displayed CD8+CD57+ cell expansion on flow cytometry. TCR beta VDJ and CDR3 were profiled, and genomic DNA was the template. TCRdb re-analysed the reads in MiXCR, keeping a single row per CDR3 protein. The repertoire holds around 200,000 distinct CDR3 sequences, with nearly 50% as singletons. Sequencing input: sorted CD4+, CD8+, or CD8+CD57+ T cells (not recorded which) from PBMCs. These receptor sequences come from a human donor with aplastic anemia.

The chain combines TRBV2 with TRBJ1-1; tentative D call: TRBD1 (6 bases). V gave up 7 bases and J gave up 4 bases, with 16 bases separating them. CDR1 is SNHLY, CDR2 FYNNEI, per germline. The CDR3 extends over 14 amino acids. CDR3 region: CASIEGGIFTEAFF. DNA of the CDR3: TGTGCCAGCATCGAGGGGGGTATCTTCACTGAAGCTTTCTTT.

This chain links TRBV11-2 with TRBJ2-3; D remains ambiguous. Trimming removed 6 bases from V and 2 bases from J, with 18 bases in between. The CDR3 is 16 residues long. Per germline, CDR1 SGHAT and CDR2 FQNNGV. Written as DNA, the CDR3 is TGTGCCAGCAGACCGTGGACGGAAACCTCCACAGATACGCAGTATTTT. Residues: CASRPWTETSTDTQYF.

This clonotype turned up a few times. The DNA for the CDR3 is TGTGCCAGCAGCAAAAGACAGGGTCTGGGAAGCACAGATACGCAGTATTTT. Amino acids: CASSKRQGLGSTDTQYF. The chain couples TRBV11-2 to TRBJ2-3; 7 bases map to TRBD1. The CDR3 runs to 17 residues. Per germline, CDR1 SGHAT and CDR2 FQNNGV. V lost 5 bases, J lost 0 bases, and 11 bases stayed unmatched.

This clonotype was counted only a few times. This CDR3 reads CAIRTTGSDGEQFF. DNA for the CDR3: TGTGCCATCAGAACCACAGGGTCTGATGGTGAGCAGTTCTTC. The V gene is TRBV10-3, the J gene TRBJ2-1; possible D gene TRBD1, 6 bases. Trimming stripped 6 bases from V and 9 bases from J, with 18 bases between. The CDR3 extends over 14 amino acids. CDR1 is ENHRY, CDR2 SYGVKD, per germline.

DNA of the CDR3: TGTGCCATCAGTGAAGTAACACGGTCCCCAGATACGCAGTATTTT. This encodes CAISEVTRSPDTQYF. The chain combines TRBV10-3 with TRBJ2-3; D not resolved. V gave up 3 bases and J gave up 4 bases, with 14 bases separating them. The germline gives CDR1 ENHRY, CDR2 SYGVKD. The CDR3 is 15 amino acids.